The rows below give T cell receptor beta chains drawn from one sample of a study of blood T cell repertoires in COVID-19. Data came from immunoSEQ multiplex PCR; TCRdb stores just in-frame clones and leaves some out. Here the sample spans roughly 140,000 clones, roughly 80% being singletons. The sample consisted of peripheral blood. These receptors were obtained from a woman aged 40 to 50 with active or convalescent COVID-19. The CDR3 runs from the conserved cysteine through the conserved F or W.

J gene	V gene	CDR3 protein
TRBJ1-4	TRBV7-8	CASSFDRAEKLFF
TRBJ1-2	TRBV19	CASTIQGRYGYTF
TRBJ2-2	TRBV30	CAWSVPTRLSTGELFF
TRBJ2-3	TRBV7-9	CASRGGSGANTQYF
TRBJ1-2	TRBV12-3/TRBV12-4	CASSFVGQRYTF
TRBJ2-7	TRBV5-4	CASSSGTSGSHEQYF
TRBJ2-7	TRBV11-3	CASSPGGSTYEQYF
TRBJ2-1	TRBV18	CASSRTRITDNEQFF
TRBJ1-1	TRBV16	CASSQGTVTEAFF
TRBJ1-2	TRBV2	CASRIADIYGYTF
TRBJ1-2	TRBV30	CAWSVRSGGALRGYTF
TRBJ1-5	TRBV3-1/TRBV3-2	CASSQAGTGGNQPQHF
TRBJ2-7	TRBV7-2	CASSLGGLGEQYF
TRBJ1-4	TRBV28	CASSFGGHMNEKLFF
TRBJ1-2	TRBV9	CASSVEGASGYGYTF
TRBJ1-2	TRBV6-2/TRBV6-3	CASSYSTAQIYGYTF
TRBJ2-3	TRBV6-4	CASSEGPSTDTQYF
TRBJ1-5	TRBV5-6	CASSLGFRGTPQHF
TRBJ2-2	TRBV5-6	CASSQRTGAGELFF
TRBJ2-7	TRBV18	CASSPGRGSYEQYF
TRBJ1-4	TRBV9	CASSADRGGEKLFF
TRBJ2-1	TRBV11-2	CASSQKSGGNEQFF
TRBJ1-1	TRBV6-6	CASRAGGANTEAFF
TRBJ2-7	TRBV11-2	CASSLGGGWTYEQYF
TRBJ1-2	TRBV14	CASSQRTGTVYGYTF
TRBJ2-7	TRBV18	CASSRSENEQYF
TRBJ2-7	TRBV6-5	CASRDSSYYEQYF
TRBJ2-2	TRBV9	CASSLTSGRVGELFF
TRBJ1-1	TRBV5-1	CASSFFPQGSNTEAFF
TRBJ2-5	TRBV28	CASSSLGGPETQYF
TRBJ1-2	TRBV3-1/TRBV3-2	CASSLGAGAYGYTF
TRBJ2-1	TRBV7-2	CASSPGRGGWDEQFF
TRBJ2-3	TRBV19	CASSIMPIDRASTDTQYF
TRBJ2-3	TRBV24-1	CATSVSSGSADTQYF
TRBJ1-4	TRBV19	CASRQGTGNEKLFF
TRBJ1-3	TRBV5-1	CASSDTGSVGNTIYF
TRBJ2-3	TRBV12-5	CASGFGRRGALDTQYF
TRBJ2-4	TRBV27	CASSRQGLTKNIQYF
TRBJ1-5	TRBV28	CASKDPGSGNQPQHF
TRBJ2-2	TRBV11-2	CASSLALDTGELFF
TRBJ2-2	TRBV5-8	CASSLLKGGSNTGELFF